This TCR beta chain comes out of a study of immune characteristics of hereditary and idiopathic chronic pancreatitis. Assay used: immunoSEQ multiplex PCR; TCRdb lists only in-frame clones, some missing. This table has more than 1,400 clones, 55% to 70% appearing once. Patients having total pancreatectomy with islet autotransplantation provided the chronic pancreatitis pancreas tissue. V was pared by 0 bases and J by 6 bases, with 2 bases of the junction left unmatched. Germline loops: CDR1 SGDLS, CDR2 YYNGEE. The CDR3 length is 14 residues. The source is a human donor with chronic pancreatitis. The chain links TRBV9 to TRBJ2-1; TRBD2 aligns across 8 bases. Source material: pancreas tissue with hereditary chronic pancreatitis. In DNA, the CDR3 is TGTGCCAGCAGCGTAGAGGGGACTAGCAATGAGCAGTTCTTC. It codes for CASSVEGTSNEQFF.